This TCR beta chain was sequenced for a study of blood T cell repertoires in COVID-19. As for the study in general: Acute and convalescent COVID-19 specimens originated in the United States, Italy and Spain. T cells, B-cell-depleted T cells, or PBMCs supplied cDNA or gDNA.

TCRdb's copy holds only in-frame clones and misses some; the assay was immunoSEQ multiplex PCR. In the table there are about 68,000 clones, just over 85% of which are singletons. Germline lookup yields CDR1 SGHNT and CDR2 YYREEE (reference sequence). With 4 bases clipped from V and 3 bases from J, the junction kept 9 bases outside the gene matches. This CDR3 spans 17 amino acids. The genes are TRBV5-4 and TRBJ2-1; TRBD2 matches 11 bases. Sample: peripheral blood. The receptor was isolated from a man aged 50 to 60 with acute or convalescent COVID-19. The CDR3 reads CASSPGASGGYYNEQFF. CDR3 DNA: TGTGCCAGCAGCCCCGGTGCTAGCGGGGGGTACTACAATGAGCAGTTCTTC.